This TCR beta chain was sequenced for a study of Tregs in tolerant kidney transplant recipients. Study-level points and caveats: Findings come from small patient numbers and require larger validation. This study did not directly address biological reproducibility. Tregs expanded with activated donor B cells seemed most donor-specific.

CD4+CD25+CD127- Tregs, CD4+CD25- non-Tregs, CD4 and CD8 cells were sorted. The germline CDR1 and CDR2 sequences are SGHRS and YFSETQ. The CDR3 has 15 residues. The junction had 8 bases not matched to a gene; V was cut back by 4 bases and J by 7 bases. Worth noting for this clone: Its antigen is currently unknown.

Assay used: immunoSEQ multiplex PCR; TCRdb lists only in-frame clones, some missing. The table records about 240,000 clones, about 80% of them present only once. Specimen: CD4+ T cells from blood. The source of this sequence is a human donor in good health. This chain uses TRBV5-1 with TRBJ1-2; 12 nucleotides align to TRBD1. The CDR3 spells CASSTRDRGPGGYTF. The CDR3 coding sequence is TGCGCCAGCAGCACACGGGACAGGGGGCCAGGTGGCTACACCTTC. The whole variable domain, remainder taken from reference TRBV5-1 and TRBJ1-2, is KAGVTQTPRYLIKTRGQQVTLSCSPISGHRSVSWYQQTPGQGLQFLFEYFSETQRNKGNFPGRFSGRQFSNSRSEMNVSTLELGDSALYLCASSTRDRGPGGYTFGSGTRLTVV.